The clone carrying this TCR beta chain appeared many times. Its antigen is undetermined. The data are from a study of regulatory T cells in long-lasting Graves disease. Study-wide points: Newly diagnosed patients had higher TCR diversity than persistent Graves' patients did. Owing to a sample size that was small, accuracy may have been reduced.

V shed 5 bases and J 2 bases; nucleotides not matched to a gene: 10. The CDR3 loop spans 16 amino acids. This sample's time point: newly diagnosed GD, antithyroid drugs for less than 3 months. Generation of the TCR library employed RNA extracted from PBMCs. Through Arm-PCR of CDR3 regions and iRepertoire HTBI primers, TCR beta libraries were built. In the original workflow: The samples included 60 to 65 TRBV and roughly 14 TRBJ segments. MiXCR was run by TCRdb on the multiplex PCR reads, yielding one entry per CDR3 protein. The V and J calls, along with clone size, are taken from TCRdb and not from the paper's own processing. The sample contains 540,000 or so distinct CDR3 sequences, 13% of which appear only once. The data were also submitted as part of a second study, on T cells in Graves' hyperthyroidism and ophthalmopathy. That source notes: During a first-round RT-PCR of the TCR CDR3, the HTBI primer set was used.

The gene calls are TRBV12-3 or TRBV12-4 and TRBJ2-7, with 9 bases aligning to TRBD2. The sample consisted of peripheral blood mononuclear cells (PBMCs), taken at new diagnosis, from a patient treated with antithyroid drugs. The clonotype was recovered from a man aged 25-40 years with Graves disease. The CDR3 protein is CASSPSGLALPYEQYF. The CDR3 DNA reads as TGTGCCAGCAGTCCTTCCGGACTAGCGCTCCCCTACGAGCAGTACTTC.